This T cell receptor beta chain stems from a study of blood T cells in healthy people across ages. The CDR3 runs to 16 residues. Per germline, CDR1 MNHEY and CDR2 SVGAGI. V was cut by 3 bases and J by 2 bases, with 13 bases left in between. The study's findings and limits: Long-lived donors exceeded aged donors in naive CD4+ cells and diversity.

The sample holds a few counts of this clonotype. Its antigen is unidentified. Next came a second PCR, run for about 7 to 12 cycles, which used a sample-barcoded 5' primer along with a J-beta primer mix. One entry per CDR3 protein results from TCRdb running MiXCR on the 5' RACE reads. Of about 640,000 distinct CDR3 sequences detected, around 31% appear once; the ten largest clones hold about a sixth. Sequenced sample: blood. The TCR was taken from an elderly woman in good health. The chain combines TRBV6-5 with TRBJ2-2, with D perhaps TRBD1 (6 bases). The CDR3 DNA follows: TGTGCCAGCAGTTATACATCCAGGGGAAACACCGGGGAGCTGTTTTTT. Translating gives CASSYTSRGNTGELFF.